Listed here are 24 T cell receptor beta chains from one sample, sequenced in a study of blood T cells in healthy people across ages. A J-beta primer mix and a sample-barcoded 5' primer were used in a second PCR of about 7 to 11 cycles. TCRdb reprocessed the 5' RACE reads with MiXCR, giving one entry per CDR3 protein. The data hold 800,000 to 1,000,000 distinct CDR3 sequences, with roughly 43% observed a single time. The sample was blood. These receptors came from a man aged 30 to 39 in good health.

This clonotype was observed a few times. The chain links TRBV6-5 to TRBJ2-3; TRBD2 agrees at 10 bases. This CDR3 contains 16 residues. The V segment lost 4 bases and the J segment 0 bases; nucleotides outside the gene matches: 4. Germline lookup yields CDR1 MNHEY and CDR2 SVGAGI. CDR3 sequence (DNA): TGTGCCAGCAGTTCCCTAGCGGGGGCTAGCACAGATACGCAGTATTTT. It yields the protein CASSSLAGASTDTQYF.

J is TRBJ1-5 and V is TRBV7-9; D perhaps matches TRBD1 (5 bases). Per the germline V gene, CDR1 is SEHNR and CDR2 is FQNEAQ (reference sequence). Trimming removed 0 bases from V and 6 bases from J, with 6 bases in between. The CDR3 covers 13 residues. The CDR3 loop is CASSLAGTQPQHF. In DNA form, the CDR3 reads TGTGCCAGCAGCTTAGCAGGGACTCAGCCCCAGCATTTT.

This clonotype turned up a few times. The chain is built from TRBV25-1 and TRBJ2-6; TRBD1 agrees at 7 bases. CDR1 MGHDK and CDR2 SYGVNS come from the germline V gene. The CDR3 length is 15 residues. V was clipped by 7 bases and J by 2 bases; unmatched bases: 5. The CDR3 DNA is TGTGCCAGCACCCGGACAGGAACTGGGGCCAACGTCCTGACTTTC. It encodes CASTRTGTGANVLTF. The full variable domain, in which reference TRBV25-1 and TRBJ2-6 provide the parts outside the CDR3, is EADIYQTPRYLVIGTGKKITLECSQTMGHDKMYWYQQDPGMELHLIHYSYGVNSTEKGDLSSESTVSRIRTEHFPLTLESARPSHTSQYLCASTRTGTGANVLTFGAGSRLTVL.

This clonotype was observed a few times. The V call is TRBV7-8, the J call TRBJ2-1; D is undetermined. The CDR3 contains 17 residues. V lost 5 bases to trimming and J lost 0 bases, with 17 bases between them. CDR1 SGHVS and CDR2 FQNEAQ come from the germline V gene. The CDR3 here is CASSPTRGESSYNEQFF. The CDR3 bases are TGTGCCAGCAGCCCGACGCGAGGCGAGAGCTCCTACAATGAGCAGTTCTTC.

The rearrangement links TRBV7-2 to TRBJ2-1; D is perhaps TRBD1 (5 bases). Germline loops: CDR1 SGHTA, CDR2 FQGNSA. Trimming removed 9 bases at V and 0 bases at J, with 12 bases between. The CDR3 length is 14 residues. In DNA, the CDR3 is TGTGCCAGTCAACAGGTGAGCTCCTACAATGAGCAGTTCTTC. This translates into CASQQVSSYNEQFF. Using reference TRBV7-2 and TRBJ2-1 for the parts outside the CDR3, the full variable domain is GAGVSQSPSNKVTEKGKDVELRCDPISGHTALYWYRQSLGQGLEFLIYFQGNSAPDKSGLPSDRFSAERTGGSVSTLTIQRTQQEDSAVYLCASQQVSSYNEQFFGPGTRLTVL.

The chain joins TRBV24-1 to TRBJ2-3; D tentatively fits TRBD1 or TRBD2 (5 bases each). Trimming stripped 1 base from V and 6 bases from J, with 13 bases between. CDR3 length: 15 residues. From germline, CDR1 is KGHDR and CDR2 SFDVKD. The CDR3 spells CATSDFGAAEDTQYF. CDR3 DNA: TGTGCCACCAGTGATTTCGGGGCCGCGGAGGATACGCAGTATTTT.

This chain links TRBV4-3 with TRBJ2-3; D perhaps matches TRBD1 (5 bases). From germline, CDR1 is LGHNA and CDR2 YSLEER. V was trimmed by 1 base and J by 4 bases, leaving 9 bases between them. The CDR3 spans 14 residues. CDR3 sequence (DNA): TGCGCCAGCAGCCAAGGTCCAGGGTCAGATACGCAGTATTTT. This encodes CASSQGPGSDTQYF.

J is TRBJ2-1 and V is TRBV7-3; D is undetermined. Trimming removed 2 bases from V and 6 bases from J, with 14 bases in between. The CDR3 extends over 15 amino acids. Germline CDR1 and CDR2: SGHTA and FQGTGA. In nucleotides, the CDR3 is TGTGCCAGCAGCTTATTCCCAGATTCGGGCAATGAGCAGTTCTTC. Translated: CASSLFPDSGNEQFF. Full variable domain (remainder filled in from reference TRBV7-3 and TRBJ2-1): GAGVSQTPSNKVTEKGKYVELRCDPISGHTALYWYRQSLGQGPEFLIYFQGTGAADDSGLPNDRFFAVRPEGSVSTLKIQRTERGDSAVYLCASSLFPDSGNEQFFGPGTRLTVL.

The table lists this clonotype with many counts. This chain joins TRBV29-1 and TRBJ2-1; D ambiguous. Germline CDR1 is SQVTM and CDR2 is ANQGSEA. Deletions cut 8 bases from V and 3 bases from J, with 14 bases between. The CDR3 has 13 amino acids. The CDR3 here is CSSGPGSYNEQFF. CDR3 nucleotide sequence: TGCAGCTCGGGTCCTGGCAGCTACAATGAGCAGTTCTTC.

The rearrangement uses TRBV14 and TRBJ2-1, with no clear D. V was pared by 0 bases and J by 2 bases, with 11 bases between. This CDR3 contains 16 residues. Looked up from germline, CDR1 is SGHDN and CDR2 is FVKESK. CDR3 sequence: CASSQEGPSAYNEQFF. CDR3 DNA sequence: TGTGCCAGCAGCCAAGAAGGACCCAGCGCCTACAATGAGCAGTTCTTC. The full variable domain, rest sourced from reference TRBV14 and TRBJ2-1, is EAGVTQFPSHSVIEKGQTVTLRCDPISGHDNLYWYRRVMGKEIKFLLHFVKESKQDESGMPNNRFLAERTGGTYSTLKVQPAELEDSGVYFCASSQEGPSAYNEQFFGPGTRLTVL.

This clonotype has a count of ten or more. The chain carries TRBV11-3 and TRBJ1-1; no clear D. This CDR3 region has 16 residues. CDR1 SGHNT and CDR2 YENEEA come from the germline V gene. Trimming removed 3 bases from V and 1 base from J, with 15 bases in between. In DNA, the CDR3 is TGTGCCAGCAGCTTTTCAGGTACCGGAGGGAACACTGAAGCTTTCTTT. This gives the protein CASSFSGTGGNTEAFF.

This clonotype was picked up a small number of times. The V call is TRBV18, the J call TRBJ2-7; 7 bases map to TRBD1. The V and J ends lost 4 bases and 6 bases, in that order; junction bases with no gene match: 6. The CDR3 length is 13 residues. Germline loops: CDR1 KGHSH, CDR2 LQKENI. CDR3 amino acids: CASSLSQGIEQYF. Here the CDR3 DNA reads TGTGCCAGCTCACTATCACAGGGGATCGAGCAGTACTTC.

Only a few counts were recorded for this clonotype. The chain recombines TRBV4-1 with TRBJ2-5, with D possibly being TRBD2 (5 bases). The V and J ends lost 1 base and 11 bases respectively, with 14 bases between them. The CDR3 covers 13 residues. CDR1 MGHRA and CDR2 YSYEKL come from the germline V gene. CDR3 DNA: TGCGCCAGCAGCCAAGTTACTAGTTCCGGGCAGTACTTC. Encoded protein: CASSQVTSSGQYF.

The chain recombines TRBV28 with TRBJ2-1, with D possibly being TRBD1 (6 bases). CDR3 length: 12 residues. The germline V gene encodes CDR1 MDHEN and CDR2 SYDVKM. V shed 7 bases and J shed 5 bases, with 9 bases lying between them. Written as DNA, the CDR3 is TGTGCCAGCACCAGGGGCCACAATGAGCAGTTCTTC. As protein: CASTRGHNEQFF.

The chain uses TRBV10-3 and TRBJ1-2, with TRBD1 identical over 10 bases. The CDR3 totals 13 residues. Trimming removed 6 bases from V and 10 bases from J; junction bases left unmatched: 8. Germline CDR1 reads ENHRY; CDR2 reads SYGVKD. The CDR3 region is CAISLGQGIDYTF. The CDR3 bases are TGTGCCATCAGCCTGGGACAGGGGATCGACTACACCTTC.

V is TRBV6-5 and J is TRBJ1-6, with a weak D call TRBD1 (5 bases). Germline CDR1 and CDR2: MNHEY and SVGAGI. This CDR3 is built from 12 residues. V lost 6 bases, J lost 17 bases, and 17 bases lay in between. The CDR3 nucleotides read TGTGCCAGCAGCCGAGAGGGGCGCTTAGTCCACTTT. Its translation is CASSREGRLVHF.

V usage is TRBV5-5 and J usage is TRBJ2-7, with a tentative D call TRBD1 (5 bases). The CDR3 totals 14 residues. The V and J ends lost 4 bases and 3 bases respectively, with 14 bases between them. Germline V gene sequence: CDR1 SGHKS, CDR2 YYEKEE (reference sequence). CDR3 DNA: TGTGCCAGCAGCCCAACTGTCGACAGCTACGAGCAGTACTTC. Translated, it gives CASSPTVDSYEQYF.

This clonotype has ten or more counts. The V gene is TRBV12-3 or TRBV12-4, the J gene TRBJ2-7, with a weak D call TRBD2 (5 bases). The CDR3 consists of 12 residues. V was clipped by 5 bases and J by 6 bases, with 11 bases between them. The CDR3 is CASSRGISEQYF. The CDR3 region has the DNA TGTGCCAGCAGTCGGGGAATCTCCGAGCAGTACTTC.

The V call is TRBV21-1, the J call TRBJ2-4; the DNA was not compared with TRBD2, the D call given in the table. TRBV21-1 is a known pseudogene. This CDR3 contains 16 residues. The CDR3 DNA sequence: TGTGCCAGCGTCGGAGGAAGGGAGGACGTTGAAAACATTCAGTACTTC. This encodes CASVGGREDVENIQYF.

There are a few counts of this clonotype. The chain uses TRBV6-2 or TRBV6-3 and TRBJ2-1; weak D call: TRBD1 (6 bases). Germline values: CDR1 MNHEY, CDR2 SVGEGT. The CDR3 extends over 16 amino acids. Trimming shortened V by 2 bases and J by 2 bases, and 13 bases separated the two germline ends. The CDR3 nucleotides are TGTGCCAGCAGTTACCCCTCAGGGGACACCTACAATGAGCAGTTCTTC. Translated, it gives CASSYPSGDTYNEQFF.

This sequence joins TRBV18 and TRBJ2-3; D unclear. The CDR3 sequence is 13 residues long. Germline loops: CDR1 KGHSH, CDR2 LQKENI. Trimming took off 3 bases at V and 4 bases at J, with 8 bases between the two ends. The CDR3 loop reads CASSPTPPDTQYF. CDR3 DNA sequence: TGTGCCAGCTCACCTACCCCGCCAGATACGCAGTATTTT.

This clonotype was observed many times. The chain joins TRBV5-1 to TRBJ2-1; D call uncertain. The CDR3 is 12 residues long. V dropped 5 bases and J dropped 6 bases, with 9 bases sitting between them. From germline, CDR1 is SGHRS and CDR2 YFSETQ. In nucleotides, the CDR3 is TGCGCCAGCAGTAGAAGGGTCAATGAGCAGTTCTTC. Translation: CASSRRVNEQFF.

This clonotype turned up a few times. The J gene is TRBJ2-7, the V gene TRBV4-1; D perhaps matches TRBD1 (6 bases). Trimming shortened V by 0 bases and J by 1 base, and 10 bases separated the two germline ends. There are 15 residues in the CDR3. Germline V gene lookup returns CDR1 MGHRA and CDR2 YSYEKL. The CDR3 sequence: CASSQDGQPSYEQYF. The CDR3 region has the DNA TGCGCCAGCAGCCAAGATGGACAGCCTTCCTACGAGCAGTACTTC.

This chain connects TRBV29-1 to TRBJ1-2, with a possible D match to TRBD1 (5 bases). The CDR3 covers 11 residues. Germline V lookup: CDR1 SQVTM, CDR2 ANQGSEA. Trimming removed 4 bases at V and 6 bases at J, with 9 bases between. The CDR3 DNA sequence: TGCAGCGTTGTGGGAGGGGATGGCTACACCTTC. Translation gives CSVVGGDGYTF.